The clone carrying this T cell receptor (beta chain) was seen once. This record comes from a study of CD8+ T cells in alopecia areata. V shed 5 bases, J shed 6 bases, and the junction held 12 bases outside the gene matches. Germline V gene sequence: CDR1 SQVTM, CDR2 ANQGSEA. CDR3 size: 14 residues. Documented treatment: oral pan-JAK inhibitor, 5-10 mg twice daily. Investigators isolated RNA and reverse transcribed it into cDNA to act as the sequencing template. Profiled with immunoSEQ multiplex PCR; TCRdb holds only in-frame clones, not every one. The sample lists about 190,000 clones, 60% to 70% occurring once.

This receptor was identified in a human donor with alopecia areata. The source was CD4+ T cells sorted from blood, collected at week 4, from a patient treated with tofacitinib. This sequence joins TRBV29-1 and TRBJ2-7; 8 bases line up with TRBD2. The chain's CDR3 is CSVLLAGGLGEQYF. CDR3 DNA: TGCAGCGTTTTATTGGCGGGGGGTTTAGGCGAGCAGTACTTC.